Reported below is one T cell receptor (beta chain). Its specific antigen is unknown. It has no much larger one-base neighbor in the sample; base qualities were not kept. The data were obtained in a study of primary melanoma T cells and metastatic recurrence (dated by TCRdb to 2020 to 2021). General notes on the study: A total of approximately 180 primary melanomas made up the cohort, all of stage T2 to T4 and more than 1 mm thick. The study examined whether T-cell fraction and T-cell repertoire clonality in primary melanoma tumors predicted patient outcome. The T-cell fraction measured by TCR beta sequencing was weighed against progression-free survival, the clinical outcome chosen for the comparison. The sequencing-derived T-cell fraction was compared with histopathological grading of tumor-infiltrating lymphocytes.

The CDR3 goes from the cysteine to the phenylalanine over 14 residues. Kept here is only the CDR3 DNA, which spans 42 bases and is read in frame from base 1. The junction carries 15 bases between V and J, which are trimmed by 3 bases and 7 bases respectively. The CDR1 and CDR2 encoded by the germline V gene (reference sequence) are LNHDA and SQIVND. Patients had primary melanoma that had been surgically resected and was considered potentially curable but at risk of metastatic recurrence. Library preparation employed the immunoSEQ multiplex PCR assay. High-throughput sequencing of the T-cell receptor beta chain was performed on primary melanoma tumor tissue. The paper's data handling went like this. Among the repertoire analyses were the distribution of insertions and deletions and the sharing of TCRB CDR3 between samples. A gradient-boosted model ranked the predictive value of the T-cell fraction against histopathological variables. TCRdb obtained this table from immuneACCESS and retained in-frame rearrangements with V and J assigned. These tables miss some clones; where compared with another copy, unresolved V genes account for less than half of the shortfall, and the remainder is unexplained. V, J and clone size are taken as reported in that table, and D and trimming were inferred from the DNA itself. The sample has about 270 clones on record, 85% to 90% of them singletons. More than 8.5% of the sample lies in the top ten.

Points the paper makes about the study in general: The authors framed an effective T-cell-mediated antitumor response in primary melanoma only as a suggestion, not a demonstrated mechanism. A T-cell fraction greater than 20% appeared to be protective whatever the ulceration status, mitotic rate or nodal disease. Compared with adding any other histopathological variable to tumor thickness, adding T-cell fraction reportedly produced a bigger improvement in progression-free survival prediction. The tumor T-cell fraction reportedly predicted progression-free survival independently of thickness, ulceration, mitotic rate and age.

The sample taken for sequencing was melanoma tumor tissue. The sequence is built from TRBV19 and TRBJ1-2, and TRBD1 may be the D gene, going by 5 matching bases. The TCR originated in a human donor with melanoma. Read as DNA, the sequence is TGTGCCAGTAGTATTAAAGGGGCAGACCTTGGCTACACCTTC. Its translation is CASSIKGADLGYTF.